This TCR beta chain derives from a study of cytomegalovirus exposure and HLA in healthy donors. For this clone: Its antigen remains unknown.

PCR primers comprised 60 Vbeta and 13 Jbeta primers. Some clones are missing from TCRdb's copy, which holds only in-frame ones; the method was immunoSEQ multiplex PCR. The table lists 200,000 to 250,000 clones, roughly three quarters of them singletons. Per the germline V gene, CDR1 is KGHSH and CDR2 is LQKENI. This CDR3 has 15 residues. J lost 3 bases, V lost 1 base, and 4 bases had no gene match. Notes on the study in general: It was assumed in the presence/absence analyses that sequencing depth was roughly uniform across donors. Information on immune exposure was restricted to one variable (CMV serostatus). A classifier reportedly called cytomegalovirus status with high sensitivity and specificity.

The source is a man aged 45-65 years in good health and CMV-seronegative. Material for sequencing was PBMCs. The chain carries TRBV18 and TRBJ1-2; 8 bases are a match to TRBD1. This CDR3 is CASSPRTGSDYGYTF. For the CDR3, the DNA is TGTGCCAGCTCACCACGGACAGGGTCTGACTATGGCTACACCTTC.